Following are 20 T cell receptor beta chains from one sample sequenced in a study of shared clonotypes between healthy human individuals. The data were produced by immunoSEQ multiplex PCR, yet TCRdb's version contains in-frame clones alone and is incomplete. The top ten clones hold 10% to 15% of a sample with about 490,000 clones, over 65% of them seen once. Sequencing was done on a sample of PBMCs. These receptors all stem from a woman aged 40-49 years in good health. Some clones in this sample may be carry-over from other donors' samples.

The chain carries TRBV19 and TRBJ2-7; TRBD1 aligns across 10 bases. J was trimmed by 1 base and V by 4 bases; bases with no gene match: 4. This CDR3 comprises 15 residues. The V gene's germline CDR1 is LNHDA and CDR2 SQIVND (reference sequence). The CDR3, as DNA: TGTGCCAGTAGTACTCGGGACAGGGGTTCCTACGAGCAGTACTTC. Its protein product is CASSTRDRGSYEQYF. The full variable domain, in which reference TRBV19 and TRBJ2-7 provide the parts outside the CDR3, is DGGITQSPKYLFRKEGQNVTLSCEQNLNHDAMYWYRQDPGQGLRLIYYSQIVNDFQKGDIAEGYSVSREKKESFPLTVTSAQKNPTAFYLCASSTRDRGSYEQYFGPGTRLTVT.

To note about this clone: Given the absence of the conserved phenylalanine or tryptophan at the CDR3 end, a read error is likely. This sequence joins TRBV4-1 and TRBJ2-4; unclear D gene. The CDR3 runs 15 residues. The V end lost 0 bases, the J end lost 1 base, and 7 bases lay between the germline ends. Germline V gives CDR1 MGHRA, CDR2 YSYEKL. CDR3 DNA sequence: TGCGCCAGCAGCCAAGACCTCGTGGCCAAAAACATTCAGTACCTC. Amino acids: CASSQDLVAKNIQYL.

This clone was seen only once. This sequence joins TRBV9 and TRBJ2-1; weak D call: TRBD2 (6 bases). The germline V gene has CDR1 SGDLS and CDR2 YYNGEE. The CDR3 contains 15 residues. Deletions cut 0 bases from V and 2 bases from J, with 9 bases between. The CDR3 region is CASSVAGGTYNEQFF. The CDR3 nucleotides read TGTGCCAGCAGCGTAGCTGGGGGGACCTACAATGAGCAGTTCTTC.

This rearrangement joins TRBV7-9 to TRBJ2-1; TRBD1 is a possible D gene (6 bases). There are 17 residues in the CDR3. The V end lost 5 bases, the J end lost 7 bases, and 24 bases lay between the germline ends. Germline V CDR1 and CDR2: SEHNR, FQNEAQ (reference sequence). CDR3 DNA: TGTGCCAGCAGCGCAACGGGTGGCAGGGGCCTAGGGAATGAGCAGTTCTTC. As protein: CASSATGGRGLGNEQFF. Filled out from reference TRBV7-9 and TRBJ2-1, the complete variable domain reads DTGVSQNPRHKITKRGQNVTFRCDPISEHNRLYWYRQTLGQGPEFLTYFQNEAQLEKSRLLSDRFSAERPKGSFSTLEIQRTEQGDSAMYLCASSATGGRGLGNEQFFGPGTRLTVL.

The chain employs TRBV6-5 and TRBJ2-3; D remains unclear. Per germline, CDR1 MNHEY and CDR2 SVGAGI. Deletions cut 2 bases from V and 2 bases from J, with 5 bases between. The CDR3 runs to 13 residues. The CDR3 bases are TGTGCCAGCAGTTACCCTACCACAGATACGCAGTATTTT. This translates into CASSYPTTDTQYF.

The V call is TRBV7-2, the J call TRBJ2-1; TRBD1 aligns across 9 bases. Losses at the gene ends were 2 bases for V and 8 bases for J; bases not matched to a gene: 4. The CDR3 totals 14 residues. Germline values: CDR1 SGHTA, CDR2 FQGNSA. The CDR3 DNA reads as TGTGCCAGCAGCTTATGGGGGACAGGGTATGAGCAGTTCTTC. Translation: CASSLWGTGYEQFF. Using reference TRBV7-2 and TRBJ2-1 for the parts outside the CDR3, the full variable domain is GAGVSQSPSNKVTEKGKDVELRCDPISGHTALYWYRQSLGQGLEFLIYFQGNSAPDKSGLPSDRFSAERTGGSVSTLTIQRTQQEDSAVYLCASSLWGTGYEQFFGPGTRLTVL.

This clone is a singleton in its sample. This sequence joins TRBV10-3 and TRBJ2-7; TRBD2 matches 9 bases. CDR1 is ENHRY and CDR2 is SYGVKD in the germline V gene. The CDR3 sequence is 13 residues long. V lost 9 bases and J lost 6; bases outside the gene matches: 9. As DNA, the CDR3 is TGTGCCATAGGGGCTAGCGGGAACGGCGAGCAGTACTTC. Translation: CAIGASGNGEQYF.

This rearrangement joins TRBV10-3 to TRBJ1-4, with D unresolved. Trimming removed 4 bases at V and 7 bases at J, with 10 bases between. In germline, CDR1 is ENHRY, CDR2 SYGVKD. There are 13 residues in the CDR3. The CDR3 region is CAISVGRGEKLFF. CDR3 sequence (DNA): TGTGCCATCAGTGTCGGACGGGGTGAAAAACTGTTTTTT.

The rearrangement links TRBV7-3 to TRBJ2-6; D is ambiguous. The CDR3 spans 15 residues. CDR1 is SGHTA, CDR2 FQGTGA, per germline. V lost 4 bases and J lost 0, with 7 bases in between. CDR3 sequence reads: CASSYSSSGANVLTF. The CDR3 DNA follows: TGTGCCAGCAGCTACTCTAGCTCTGGGGCCAACGTCCTGACTTTC.

The V gene is TRBV19, the J gene TRBJ2-5; D remains unclear. Trimming removed 6 bases from V and 1 base from J, with 9 bases in between. Per germline, CDR1 LNHDA and CDR2 SQIVND (reference sequence). This CDR3 contains 13 residues. The CDR3 DNA is TGTGCCAGTAGACAAACAATCCAAGAGACCCAGTACTTC. Its protein product is CASRQTIQETQYF.

This clone was observed once. The rearrangement links TRBV6-5 to TRBJ1-2, with D tentatively TRBD1 (6 bases). The CDR3 consists of 14 residues. Trimming left V 2 bases short and J 7 bases short, with 14 bases between. The V gene's germline CDR1 is MNHEY and CDR2 SVGAGI. CDR3 sequence: CASSYGGSGIGYTF. For the CDR3, the DNA is TGTGCCAGCAGTTACGGGGGCAGTGGTATTGGCTACACCTTC.

V usage is TRBV25-1 and J usage is TRBJ2-7; tentative D call: TRBD2 (6 bases). The ends were cut back, 4 bases at V and 7 bases at J, with 14 bases in the middle. This CDR3 contains 13 residues. CDR1 and CDR2 from the germline V gene are MGHDK and SYGVNS. The CDR3 DNA reads as TGTGCCAGCAGTGCCAGCGGGCGGCGGGAGCAGTACTTC. Its translation: CASSASGRREQYF.

The chain is built from TRBV7-9 and TRBJ2-1; D is possibly TRBD1 or TRBD2 (5 bases each). The CDR3 runs 15 residues. The germline V gene encodes CDR1 SEHNR and CDR2 FQNEAQ (reference sequence). Trimming cost V 5 bases and J 6 bases, with 17 bases left between them. CDR3 in amino acids: CASSPGVGTINEQFF. The CDR3 coding sequence is TGTGCCAGCAGCCCTGGGGTCGGGACGATCAATGAGCAGTTCTTC. The full variable domain, in which reference TRBV7-9 and TRBJ2-1 provide the parts outside the CDR3, is DTGVSQNPRHKITKRGQNVTFRCDPISEHNRLYWYRQTLGQGPEFLTYFQNEAQLEKSRLLSDRFSAERPKGSFSTLEIQRTEQGDSAMYLCASSPGVGTINEQFFGPGTRLTVL.

This clone was seen just once. The chain employs TRBV5-1 and TRBJ2-5, with no clear D. Per the germline V gene, CDR1 is SGHRS and CDR2 is YFSETQ. Trimming left V 2 bases short and J 2 bases short, with 13 bases between. The CDR3 length is 15 residues. In DNA form, the CDR3 reads TGCGCCAGCAGCTTTAGCCGGCCCATGCAAGAGACCCAGTACTTC. The encoded protein is CASSFSRPMQETQYF.

With regard to this clone: The same CDR3 is also encoded by other DNA sequences in this sample. The V and J genes are TRBV5-1 and TRBJ1-3; D is unresolved. The CDR3 covers 13 residues. Germline V lookup: CDR1 SGHRS, CDR2 YFSETQ. Trimming removed 0 bases at V and 3 bases at J, with 4 bases between. CDR3 region: CASSLGDGNTIYF. CDR3 nucleotide sequence: TGCGCCAGCAGCTTGGGAGATGGAAACACCATATATTTT.

The chain is built from TRBV5-4 and TRBJ2-3; D is perhaps TRBD1 (6 bases). The CDR3 runs to 14 residues. The germline V gene encodes CDR1 SGHNT and CDR2 YYREEE (reference sequence). V shed 2 bases and J shed 3 bases, with 10 bases lying between them. The DNA for the CDR3 is TGTGCCAGCAGCTTTAGCAGGGGAACAGATACGCAGTATTTT. As protein: CASSFSRGTDTQYF.

In this sample, this clone turned up a few times. Just one base apart from a much larger clone, this may be a read error. The same CDR3 also results from other DNA sequences found in this sample. The rearrangement joins TRBV30 to TRBJ1-2; unclear D gene. Trimming left V 3 bases short and J 3 bases short, with 11 bases between. This CDR3 is 13 amino acids long. Germline CDR1 and CDR2: GTSNPN and SVGIG (reference sequence). Here the CDR3 reads CAWSEMTHYGYTF. The DNA for the CDR3 is TGTGCCTGGAGCGAGATGACTCACTATGGCTACACCTTC.

A note on this clone: This could be a read error, since a much larger clone is one nucleotide away. Since no conserved phenylalanine or tryptophan closes the CDR3, a read error is the likely cause. V and J are TRBV30 and TRBJ1-1, with a possible D match to TRBD1 (5 bases). The V and J ends lost 5 bases and 11 bases respectively, with 15 bases between them. The CDR3 is made up of 11 amino acids. CDR1 GTSNPN and CDR2 SVGIG come from the germline V gene (reference sequence). The CDR3 is CAWGPGRLAFL. DNA of the CDR3: TGTGCCTGGGGACCGGGACGTTTGGCTTTCCTT.

The chain carries TRBV29-1 and TRBJ2-1; D unclear. Germline V gene lookup returns CDR1 SQVTM and CDR2 ANQGSEA. V lost 0 bases and J 4 bases, leaving 10 bases between the germline ends. CDR3 length: 14 residues. CDR3: CSVEEPQSYNEQFF. DNA of the CDR3: TGCAGCGTTGAAGAGCCCCAGTCATACAATGAGCAGTTCTTC.

To note about this clone: A much larger clone differs from this one at a single base, so this may be a read error. Here the CDR3 DNA reads TGCAGTCCACCCGACCAAGAGACCCAGCACTTC. Translated, it gives CSPPDQETQHF. This chain links TRBV20-1 with TRBJ2-5; D is unclear. The length of the CDR3 is 11 residues. Germline assignment: CDR1 DFQATT and CDR2 SNEGSKA (reference sequence).